These T cell receptor beta chains were read from a single sample in a study of vaccination and CD4 T cells after COVID-19. No antigen is known for these receptors. TCRdb processed the PCR reads anew with MiXCR; each CDR3 protein has one entry. Altogether about 15,000 distinct CDR3 sequences are present, over 50% being singletons, with the ten largest covering about 7.2%. The sequenced material came from CD4+ T cells from blood, cultured in vitro. The source is a human donor who had recovered from COVID-19. Each CDR3 is given with its conserved first and last residue. The D gene is left open where the match is weak. The size of a clone is reported for some rows only, either as once, few or many, or as a class for expanded clones.

v_gene,j_gene,abundance,d_gene,CDR3nt,CDR3aa
TRBV20-1,TRBJ2-1,NA,NA,TGCAGTGCTACTGGTCAAGGGGGTTACAATGAGCAGTTCTTC,CSATGQGGYNEQFF
TRBV5-6,TRBJ1-5,NA,NA,TGTGCCAGCAGCATTCGACCCGATCAGCCCCAGCATTTT,CASSIRPDQPQHF
TRBV29-1,TRBJ2-1,NA,NA,TGCAGCGTTGAAGAATCTACTAATGAGCAGTTCTTC,CSVEESTNEQFF
TRBV7-6,TRBJ1-3,NA,TRBD1,TGTGCCAGCAGCTCACTAGTTCGAACCCAGGGGGCGCAGGGAAACACCATATATTTT,CASSSLVRTQGAQGNTIYF
TRBV25-1,TRBJ1-1,few,TRBD1,TGTGCCAGCATCAGGGGGGGGAACACTGAAGCTTTCTTT,CASIRGGNTEAFF
TRBV6-4,TRBJ2-1,NA,TRBD2,TGTGCCAGCAGTCGACTAGCGGGAGACTACAATGAGCAGTTCTTC,CASSRLAGDYNEQFF
TRBV29-1,TRBJ2-1,NA,NA,TGCAGCGTTGGTATTAGGAGGATCAATGAGCAGTTCTTC,CSVGIRRINEQFF
TRBV19,TRBJ2-2,NA,NA,TGTGCCAGTGGATTTCCATACAGGCTCACCGGGGAGCTGTTTTTT,CASGFPYRLTGELFF
TRBV5-4,TRBJ2-2,NA,TRBD2,TGTGCCAGCAGCTTGGCCGGACTAGCCGCGAACACCGGGGAGCTGTTTTTT,CASSLAGLAANTGELFF
TRBV2,TRBJ1-5,few,NA,TGTGCCAGCAGTGAACAGTCCGTCCAGCCCCAGCATTTT,CASSEQSVQPQHF
TRBV20-1,TRBJ2-2,NA,TRBD1,TGCAGTGCTAGACCGGGACAGTACACCGGGGAGCTGTTTTTT,CSARPGQYTGELFF
TRBV7-8,TRBJ1-6,NA,TRBD1,TGTGCCAGCAGCTTAGATTGGGACAGGGGAAGGTCCTATAATTCACCCCTCCACTTT,CASSLDWDRGRSYNSPLHF
TRBV11-2,TRBJ2-7,NA,NA,TGTGCCAGCAGCTTAAATGCGGGGACTGCCCCCTACGAGCAGTACTTC,CASSLNAGTAPYEQYF
TRBV4-2,TRBJ2-5,NA,NA,TGTGCCAGCAGCCAAGAAGGGGTGCGACCTGGGGAGACCCAGTACTTC,CASSQEGVRPGETQYF
TRBV12-3/TRBV12-4,TRBJ1-1,NA,NA,TGTGCCAGCAGTTTTCAGGGTCAGGGAGCGGAAGCTTTCTTT,CASSFQGQGAEAFF
TRBV6-1,TRBJ1-2,NA,NA,TGTGCCAGCAGACCCCGGGGGGGGCAAGGCTATGGCTACACCTTC,CASRPRGGQGYGYTF
TRBV7-2,TRBJ1-3,once,TRBD1,TGTGCCAGCAGCCCACGGCGACAGGGCTCTGGAAACACCATATATTTT,CASSPRRQGSGNTIYF
TRBV20-1,TRBJ2-7,NA,NA,TGCAGTGCTAGAGAAAAGGAGTCTTGGGACACTCCCTACGAGCAGTACTTC,CSAREKESWDTPYEQYF
TRBV6-4,TRBJ2-1,NA,TRBD2,TGTGCCAGCAGCGACGAAGCGGGAAGAGGGTCAAATGAGCAGTTCTTC,CASSDEAGRGSNEQFF
TRBV20-1,TRBJ1-1,few,TRBD1,TGCAGTGCTCATGATGGACAGGTCACTGAAGCTTTCTTT,CSAHDGQVTEAFF
TRBV20-1,TRBJ2-1,NA,TRBD2,TGCAGTGCTAGACTCTCGGGACTAGCGGGAGGGGTGATGCAGTTCTTC,CSARLSGLAGGVMQFF
TRBV15,TRBJ2-7,few,NA,TGTGCCACCAGCAGAGATTATTACAGGAATTCCTACGAGCAGTACTTC,CATSRDYYRNSYEQYF
TRBV4-2,TRBJ2-2,NA,TRBD1,TGTGCCAGCAGCCAAGACGACAGGGGAATAACCGGGGAGCTGTTTTTT,CASSQDDRGITGELFF
TRBV19,TRBJ1-5,few,TRBD1,TGTGCCAGTAGTACGCAGGGGGCCGATCAGCCCCAGCATTTT,CASSTQGADQPQHF
TRBV10-2,TRBJ1-2,once,NA,TGCGCCAGCAGTGAGGATAGGTACTATGGCTACACCTTC,CASSEDRYYGYTF
TRBV7-9,TRBJ1-1,NA,NA,TGTGCCAGCAGCCTACAGGAGCACACTGAAGCTTTCTTT,CASSLQEHTEAFF
TRBV6-1,TRBJ2-5,NA,NA,TGTGCCAGCAGTGAAAGGGAGAAAGAGACCCAGTACTTC,CASSEREKETQYF
TRBV20-1,TRBJ2-3,NA,NA,TGCAGTGCTCCTAGGCAGCGGTGGGGCACAGATACGCAGTATTTT,CSAPRQRWGTDTQYF
TRBV5-8,TRBJ1-1,NA,NA,TGTGCCAGCAGCTTGTCGGGGGTAGACACTGAAGCTTTCTTT,CASSLSGVDTEAFF
TRBV7-2,TRBJ2-3,NA,NA,TGTGCCAGCAGCCGGCCCCCAGTTACGCAGTATTTT,CASSRPPVTQYF
TRBV11-3,TRBJ2-7,NA,TRBD2,TGTGCCAGCAGCCTCATAGCGGGAGGAGGGTACGAGCAGTACTTC,CASSLIAGGGYEQYF
TRBV4-1,TRBJ1-5,NA,NA,TGCGCCAGCAGCCAACAAGGCGATCAGCCCCAGCATTTT,CASSQQGDQPQHF
TRBV10-3,TRBJ2-7,NA,TRBD2,TGTGCCATCAGTGAACAGGGGTTGTTAGCGGGAGGCCCGAGGTGGGAGCAGTACTTC,CAISEQGLLAGGPRWEQYF
TRBV5-1,TRBJ1-1,NA,TRBD1,TGCGCCAGCAGCTTACAGGGGCCGGGGAACACTGAAGCTTTCTTT,CASSLQGPGNTEAFF
TRBV27,TRBJ2-6,NA,NA,TGTGCCAGCAGTTTGCTGGGGGGGGCCAACGTCCTGACTTTC,CASSLLGGANVLTF
TRBV5-4,TRBJ2-1,NA,NA,TGTGCCAGCAGCTTCCGACTGTTCTCCTACAATGAGCAGTTCTTC,CASSFRLFSYNEQFF
TRBV5-1,TRBJ1-2,once,NA,TGCGTCAGCAGCTTGGACCAAATGGCGGGGGCCTATGGCTACACCTTC,CVSSLDQMAGAYGYTF
TRBV19,TRBJ2-5,NA,TRBD1,TGTGCCAGTAGTGGCCGGGACAGGGGGCGCCGAGAGACCCAGTACTTC,CASSGRDRGRRETQYF
TRBV20-1,TRBJ2-5,NA,TRBD2,TGCAGTGCTAGATTGGGACCCGGGAGGGAGACCCAGTACTTC,CSARLGPGRETQYF
TRBV6-1,TRBJ2-7,NA,NA,TGTGCCAGCAACCCCCCGGGGTTGGGCGAGCAGTACTTC,CASNPPGLGEQYF
TRBV20-1,TRBJ2-5,NA,NA,TGCAGTGCTAGGGGGATAGGACGGGGGAAAGAGACCCAGTACTTC,CSARGIGRGKETQYF
TRBV20-1,TRBJ1-1,few,TRBD1,TGCAGTGCTAGATCCGACAGGGACACTGAAGCTTTCTTT,CSARSDRDTEAFF
TRBV11-3,TRBJ2-1,medium-sized,NA,TGTGCCAGCAGCTTAAACGGTGCCGGGAGTAATGAGCAGTTCTTC,CASSLNGAGSNEQFF
TRBV20-1,TRBJ2-7,few,NA,TGCAGTGCTAGAGGCGCCCAGGGGAACTCCTACGAGCAGTACTTC,CSARGAQGNSYEQYF
TRBV27,TRBJ1-2,NA,TRBD1,TGTGCCAGCAGTTTATCGGGACAGAACTATGGCTACACCTTC,CASSLSGQNYGYTF
TRBV20-1,TRBJ2-3,NA,NA,TGCAGTGCTACACCGCCCACGGTCAAGGCAGATACGCAGTATTTT,CSATPPTVKADTQYF
TRBV6-1,TRBJ2-2,few,TRBD2,TGTGCCAGCAGTCCCCTAGCGGGAGATACCGGGGAGCTGTTTTTT,CASSPLAGDTGELFF
TRBV19,TRBJ1-2,once,NA,TGTGCCAGTAGTCACGGAAGCCCTCACTATGGCTACACCTTC,CASSHGSPHYGYTF
TRBV20-1,TRBJ2-3,few,NA,TGCAGTGCTAGAGCTGCTGGCGGGGCAGATACGCAGTATTTT,CSARAAGGADTQYF
TRBV20-1,TRBJ1-1,NA,NA,TGCAGTGCTAGAGATGCGGGGCAGGTCGCGATGGGCACTGAAGCTTTCTTT,CSARDAGQVAMGTEAFF
TRBV6-5,TRBJ2-7,once,NA,TGTGCCAGCAGTTACCCTTTCTACGAGCAGTACTTC,CASSYPFYEQYF
TRBV24-1,TRBJ1-2,NA,NA,TGTGCCACCAGTGATACGACACCAACCGGGACTTATGGCTACACCTTC,CATSDTTPTGTYGYTF
TRBV12-3/TRBV12-4,TRBJ2-5,NA,TRBD1,TGTGCCAGCAGTCTTAGGGGGCTTGAGACCCAGTACTTC,CASSLRGLETQYF
TRBV30,TRBJ1-6,few,NA,TGTGCCTGGAGCTCCCCGCAAGGGGGATCACCCCTCCACTTT,CAWSSPQGGSPLHF
TRBV7-3,TRBJ1-1,medium-sized,TRBD1,TGTGCCAGCACCCCCGGACAGGCCTACACTGAAGCTTTCTTT,CASTPGQAYTEAFF